This TCR beta chain was recorded in a study of cytomegalovirus exposure and HLA in healthy donors. V shed 0 bases and J shed 5 bases, with 12 bases lying between them. The length of the CDR3 is 15 residues. Germline CDR1 reads SGDLS; CDR2 reads YYNGEE. The protocol was immunoSEQ multiplex PCR, while the TCRdb copy is restricted to in-frame clones and leaves out a portion. The table has over 120,000 clones, more than 80% seen once. This clonotype was obtained from a woman in her twenties or thirties in good health and CMV-seropositive. The V and J genes are TRBV9 and TRBJ2-1; no firm D call. The sequenced sample was PBMCs. CDR3: CASSVGLNSDNEQFF. The CDR3 nucleotides read TGTGCCAGCAGCGTAGGGCTGAACAGTGACAATGAGCAGTTCTTC.